The present entry profiles one T cell receptor (beta chain) with its context. The antigen is undetermined. This sample was included in a study of T cell responses to AZD1222 COVID-19 vaccine. This table comes from immunoSEQ multiplex PCR, and its TCRdb copy is limited to in-frame clones, with some not included. The sample records more than 95,000 clones, 80% to 90% being singletons. The CDR3 runs 17 residues. Germline values: CDR1 LNHDA, CDR2 SQIVND (reference sequence). The ends were cut back, 4 bases at V and 3 bases at J, with 19 bases in the middle. Study-wide points: Once two AZD1222 doses were given, Spike-specific TCR breadth and depth went up. It was only after the peak T cell response that any repertoires were sampled.

Sequenced here: peripheral blood, sampled on day 0 of MenACWY control vaccination. The TCR sequence derives from an adult in good health. This chain uses TRBV19 with TRBJ1-5; TRBD1 is a possible D gene (5 bases). The CDR3 here is CASSTLLTGFLNQPQHF. The CDR3 DNA reads as TGTGCCAGTAGTACCCTTCTCACAGGTTTTCTCAATCAGCCCCAGCATTTT. Full variable domain (missing parts from reference TRBV19 and TRBJ1-5): DGGITQSPKYLFRKEGQNVTLSCEQNLNHDAMYWYRQDPGQGLRLIYYSQIVNDFQKGDIAEGYSVSREKKESFPLTVTSAQKNPTAFYLCASSTLLTGFLNQPQHFGDGTRLSIL.